One TCR beta chain is described in this entry. Antigen specificity is unknown. These data originate in a study of shared clonotypes between healthy human individuals. Study context: The cohort comprised a couple of women and a few men. Their ages spanned 18 to 49 years.

CD45RO-negative CD8 cells positively selected for CCR7 made up the naive population, which excluded terminally differentiated effector memory CD45RA+ cells. The V segment lost 0 bases and the J segment 0 bases; nucleotides outside the gene matches: 4. The CDR3 runs 18 residues. CDR1 and CDR2 from the germline V gene are MNHEY and SMNVEV (reference sequence). Study outcomes and limitations: Against clonotypes common to all four donors, non-shared ones had lower generation probabilities. The authors expected sequencing depth to affect clonotype sharing among donors. Naive subsets generally had larger estimated richness than memory subsets.

Data came from immunoSEQ multiplex PCR; TCRdb stores just in-frame clones and leaves some out. The sample has about 590,000 clones; roughly 95% are singletons. The V call is TRBV27, the J call TRBJ1-5, with TRBD1 identical over 11 bases. The sample taken for sequencing was naive CD8+ T cells sorted from blood. This TCR was recovered from a woman aged 25 to 39 in good health. The CDR3 nucleotides are TGTGCCAGCAGTTTATCAAGGACAGGGGGCCATAGCAATCAGCCCCAGCATTTT. It codes for CASSLSRTGGHSNQPQHF.